This T cell receptor (beta chain) was sequenced during a study of blood T cell repertoires in COVID-19. The CDR3 is 13 residues long. Losses at the gene ends were 6 bases for V and 5 bases for J; bases not matched to a gene: 6. Germline loops: CDR1 MNHEY, CDR2 SVGAGI. As processed by the authors: Estimation of nucleated cell counts relied on the amplification of reference gene primers. The table came from immunoSEQ multiplex PCR; TCRdb's copy has only in-frame clones and leaves some out. V, J and clone size are taken as reported in that table, and D and trimming were inferred from the DNA itself. The data contain some 200,000 clones, about 87% of them seen just once; the ten biggest clones take up roughly 0.9%.

The V and J genes are TRBV6-5 and TRBJ2-5; 7 positions match TRBD2. The sequence was obtained from a woman between 18 and 29 years old who had recovered from COVID-19. Sequencing was done on a sample of peripheral blood. The CDR3 sequence: CASSLREGETQYF. CDR3 in DNA: TGTGCCAGCAGCCTCAGGGAGGGCGAGACCCAGTACTTC.